These 21 T cell receptor beta chains came from one sample sequenced in a study of CD8 T cells in ankylosing spondylitis. Study-wide results and limits: Eight highly homologous variants made up a TCR beta motif, and this motif appeared characteristic of ankylosing spondylitis blood.

MiXCR, applied by TCRdb to the 5' RACE reads, yields one record per CDR3 protein. This table has 800,000 to 900,000 distinct CDR3 sequences, 12% appearing once. These TCRs are of unknown antigen specificity. The material sequenced was blood, either unsorted or a sorted T cell fraction (not recorded which). The receptors were sampled from a male donor with ankylosing spondylitis.

This clonotype was counted many times. The genes are TRBV5-1 and TRBJ1-5; 8 nucleotides line up with TRBD1. The V and J ends lost 0 bases and 6 bases, in that order; junction bases with no gene match: 5. Germline V gene sequence: CDR1 SGHRS, CDR2 YFSETQ. CDR3 length: 15 residues. CDR3 protein: CASSLGQGRGQPQHF. The CDR3 DNA reads TGCGCCAGCAGCTTGGGACAGGGGAGAGGTCAGCCCCAGCATTTT. The full variable domain, in which reference TRBV5-1 and TRBJ1-5 provide the parts outside the CDR3, is KAGVTQTPRYLIKTRGQQVTLSCSPISGHRSVSWYQQTPGQGLQFLFEYFSETQRNKGNFPGRFSGRQFSNSRSEMNVSTLELGDSALYLCASSLGQGRGQPQHFGDGTRLSIL.

The chain links TRBV7-2 to TRBJ2-7; TRBD2 is a possible D gene (6 bases). The germline gives CDR1 SGHTA, CDR2 FQGNSA. The V and J ends lost 1 base and 6 bases respectively, with 13 bases between them. This CDR3 contains 14 residues. The CDR3: CASSLDPGESEQYF. DNA for the CDR3: TGTGCCAGCAGCTTAGATCCGGGGGAAAGCGAGCAGTACTTC.

The chain recombines TRBV28 with TRBJ2-1; 11 bases fit TRBD2. V lost 3 bases to trimming and J lost 3 bases; unmatched junction nucleotides: 7. Germline V lookup: CDR1 MDHEN, CDR2 SYDVKM. The CDR3 is made up of 17 amino acids. CDR3 nucleotides: TGTGCCAGCAGTTTCCTTCGACTAGCGGGACTCTACAATGAGCAGTTCTTC. Protein product: CASSFLRLAGLYNEQFF.

This clonotype was seen a few times. The rearrangement joins TRBV29-1 to TRBJ2-2; D uncertain. Trimming took 3 bases from V and 3 from J, leaving 14 bases between them. CDR3 length: 15 amino acids. Germline CDR1 is SQVTM and CDR2 is ANQGSEA. CDR3 residues: CSVDRSQADTGELFF. The CDR3 coding sequence is TGCAGCGTTGATCGTTCCCAGGCGGACACCGGGGAGCTGTTTTTT.

There are many counts of this clonotype. The chain is built from TRBV5-4 and TRBJ2-1; D gene uncertain. Trimming stripped 7 bases from V and 0 bases from J, with 14 bases between. Germline CDR1 is SGHNT and CDR2 is YYREEE (reference sequence). The CDR3 contains 15 residues. The CDR3 nucleotides read TGTGCCAGCTCACCACCCCGCGGCTCCTACAATGAGCAGTTCTTC. This translates into CASSPPRGSYNEQFF.

The chain is built from TRBV18 and TRBJ2-5; D is undetermined. CDR3 length: 13 amino acids. Trimming removed 0 bases from V and 11 bases from J, with 13 bases in between. The germline gives CDR1 KGHSH, CDR2 LQKENI. The CDR3 DNA sequence: TGTGCCAGCTCACCACCTGCAGTCCCGGCACAGTACTTC. Translation: CASSPPAVPAQYF.

This clonotype was detected many times. CDR3 sequence reads: CASSLQWETQYF. As DNA, the CDR3 is TGTGCCAGCAGCTTACAATGGGAGACCCAGTACTTC. V and J are TRBV7-2 and TRBJ2-5; D unclear. V lost 2 bases to trimming and J lost 5 bases, with 6 bases between them. This CDR3 spans 12 amino acids. Per the germline V gene, CDR1 is SGHTA and CDR2 is FQGNSA.

The table lists this clonotype with a count of one. This chain links TRBV4-3 with TRBJ2-7; no firm D call. V dropped 4 bases and J dropped 3 bases, with 19 bases sitting between them. The V gene's germline CDR1 is LGHNA and CDR2 YSLEER. The CDR3 has 16 amino acids. CDR3 coding DNA: TGCGCCAGCAGCCCTTCGGTCTCCGGGTTGGGCTACGAGCAGTACTTC. This sequence encodes CASSPSVSGLGYEQYF.

This clonotype was seen a few times. The chain combines TRBV27 with TRBJ2-5, with 13 bases fitting TRBD2. With 5 bases clipped from V and 6 bases from J, the junction kept 9 bases outside the gene matches. The CDR3 totals 16 residues. Germline V lookup: CDR1 MNHEY, CDR2 SMNVEV (reference sequence). The CDR3 sequence: CASSQWTSGSTKTQYF. The CDR3 DNA reads as TGTGCCAGCAGTCAATGGACTAGCGGGAGTACGAAGACCCAGTACTTC.

This clonotype was counted at least ten times. The rearrangement joins TRBV29-1 to TRBJ2-3; D unresolved. CDR1 and CDR2 (germline): SQVTM, ANQGSEA. Trimming pared 7 bases from V and 2 bases from J, leaving 7 bases between. The CDR3 runs to 11 residues. The CDR3 DNA sequence: TGCAGCGCCAAACTCACAGATACGCAGTATTTT. Its translation is CSAKLTDTQYF.

The chain joins TRBV5-1 to TRBJ2-1, with TRBD2 identical over 11 bases. Germline V gene data show CDR1 as SGHRS and CDR2 as YFSETQ. This CDR3 is 17 amino acids long. With V trimmed by 0 bases and J by 8 bases, 10 bases remained unmatched. Here the CDR3 DNA reads TGCGCCAGCAGCTTGGGGGCTAGCGGGGGGATGTTGGATGAGCAGTTCTTC. The encoded protein is CASSLGASGGMLDEQFF.

In its sample, this clonotype was seen a few times. This chain links TRBV7-3 with TRBJ1-2; D is undetermined. Per germline, CDR1 SGHTA and CDR2 FQGTGA. Trimming stripped 2 bases from V and 4 bases from J, with 14 bases between. CDR3 size: 15 residues. The CDR3 loop reads CASSLSGGSAYGYTF. For the CDR3, the DNA is TGTGCCAGCAGCTTATCGGGTGGCTCTGCCTATGGCTACACCTTC. Filled out from reference TRBV7-3 and TRBJ1-2, the complete variable domain reads GAGVSQTPSNKVTEKGKYVELRCDPISGHTALYWYRQSLGQGPEFLIYFQGTGAADDSGLPNDRFFAVRPEGSVSTLKIQRTERGDSAVYLCASSLSGGSAYGYTFGSGTRLTVV.

This clonotype was seen at least ten times. The CDR3 spells CASSFLGGYYEQYF. The CDR3 coding sequence is TGTGCCAGCAGTTTTTTGGGGGGTTACTACGAGCAGTACTTC. V is TRBV12-3 or TRBV12-4 and J is TRBJ2-7, with D perhaps matching TRBD2 (6 bases). This CDR3 is built from 14 residues. The V end lost 3 bases, the J end lost 3 bases, and 12 bases lay between the germline ends.

This chain connects TRBV6-5 to TRBJ2-7; D is unresolved. CDR3 size: 17 residues. From germline, CDR1 is MNHEY and CDR2 SVGAGI. V gave up 1 base and J gave up 5 bases, with 21 bases separating them. The CDR3 region has the DNA TGTGCCAGCAGTTACTTTTGGTCAGGTATCGGCCTGGACGAGCAGTACTTC. Translating gives CASSYFWSGIGLDEQYF.

This chain joins TRBV20-1 and TRBJ1-5; D is unresolved. This CDR3 is 14 amino acids long. Per germline, CDR1 DFQATT and CDR2 SNEGSKA (reference sequence). V gave up 0 bases and J gave up 7 bases, with 13 bases separating them. CDR3 coding DNA: TGCAGTGCTAGAGATCCCCGGGGTGGCCAGCCCCAGCATTTT. Its protein product is CSARDPRGGQPQHF.

J is TRBJ2-7 and V is TRBV3-1, with 8 positions matching TRBD2. There are 14 residues in the CDR3. In germline, CDR1 is LGHDT, CDR2 YNNKEL (reference sequence). The junction had 4 bases not matched to a gene; V was cut back by 2 bases and J by 4 bases. In DNA form, the CDR3 reads TGTGCCAGCAGCCAAACGGGAGGGAGATACGAGCAGTACTTC. It translates to CASSQTGGRYEQYF.

The V call is TRBV6-1, the J call TRBJ1-2, with a possible D match to TRBD1 (5 bases). CDR3 size: 14 residues. The V end lost 5 bases, the J end lost 4 bases, and 14 bases lay between the germline ends. In germline, CDR1 is MNHNS, CDR2 SASEGT. The CDR3, as DNA: TGTGCCAGCAGTCCTCTTGGGGGTATCTATGGCTACACCTTC. As protein: CASSPLGGIYGYTF.

In its sample, this clonotype was seen a few times. This chain uses TRBV6-2 or TRBV6-3 with TRBJ2-1; TRBD2 might be the D (5 bases). V was shortened by 5 bases and J by 2 bases, with 13 bases between the two germline ends. The germline V gene encodes CDR1 MNHEY and CDR2 SVGEGT. CDR3 length: 15 residues. The CDR3 DNA reads TGTGCCAGCAGTGGCCCAGCGGTTCCCTACAATGAGCAGTTCTTC. Amino acids: CASSGPAVPYNEQFF.

This chain connects TRBV11-1 to TRBJ2-5, with D maybe TRBD2 (6 bases). V was trimmed by 5 bases and J by 5 bases, leaving 18 bases between them. This CDR3 region has 15 residues. Per the germline V gene, CDR1 is SGHAT and CDR2 is FQDESV (reference sequence). The CDR3 is CASSGGFIHGETQYF. In DNA form, the CDR3 reads TGTGCCAGCAGCGGAGGGTTCATTCATGGGGAGACCCAGTACTTC.

The chain couples TRBV5-8 to TRBJ2-6; 7 nucleotides match TRBD2. Looked up from germline, CDR1 is SGHTS and CDR2 is YDEGEE. V lost 9 bases to trimming and J lost 0 bases; unmatched junction nucleotides: 9. The length of the CDR3 is 16 residues. In DNA form, the CDR3 reads TGTGCCATCCTCAAGCGGGGAAGCTCTGGGGCCAACGTCCTGACTTTC. It encodes CAILKRGSSGANVLTF. Full variable domain (rest looked up from reference TRBV5-8 and TRBJ2-6): EAGVTQSPTHLIKTRGQQATLRCSPISGHTSVYWYQQALGLGLQFLLWYDEGEERNRGNFPPRFSGRQFPNYSSELNVNALELEDSALYLCAILKRGSSGANVLTFGAGSRLTVL.

This clonotype occurred a few times. This rearrangement joins TRBV4-2 to TRBJ1-1; 9 bases fit TRBD1. This CDR3 has 14 amino acids. The trim removed 0 bases at V and 11 bases at J, leaving 7 bases unmatched. Looked up from germline, CDR1 is LGHNA and CDR2 is YNFKEQ. As DNA, the CDR3 is TGTGCCAGCAGCCAAGAAGACAGGGGGGTGAAGGCTTTCTTT. Protein: CASSQEDRGVKAFF.